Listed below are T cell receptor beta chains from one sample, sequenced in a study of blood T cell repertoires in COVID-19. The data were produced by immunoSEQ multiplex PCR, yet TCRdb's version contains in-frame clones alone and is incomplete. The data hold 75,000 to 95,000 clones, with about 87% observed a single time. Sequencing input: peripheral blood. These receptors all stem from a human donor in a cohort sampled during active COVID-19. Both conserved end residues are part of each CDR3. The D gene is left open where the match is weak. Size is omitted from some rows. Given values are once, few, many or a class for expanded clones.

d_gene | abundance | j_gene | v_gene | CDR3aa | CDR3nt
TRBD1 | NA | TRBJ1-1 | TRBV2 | CASKPGGSVTEAFF | TGTGCCAGCAAACCAGGGGGCTCAGTCACTGAAGCTTTCTTT
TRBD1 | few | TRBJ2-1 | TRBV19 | CASSGQDPKNEQFF | TGTGCCAGTAGTGGACAGGACCCTAAGAATGAGCAGTTCTTC
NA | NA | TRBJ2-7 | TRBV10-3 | CAISEGQIRSYEQYF | TGTGCCATCAGTGAAGGACAGATAAGATCCTACGAGCAGTACTTC
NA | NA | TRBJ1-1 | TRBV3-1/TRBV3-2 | CASSRGQNTEAFF | TGTGCCAGCAGCCGTGGACAGAACACTGAAGCTTTCTTT
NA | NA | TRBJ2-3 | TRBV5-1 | CASSSTGISTDTQYF | TGCGCCAGCAGCTCAACAGGAATTAGCACAGATACGCAGTATTTT
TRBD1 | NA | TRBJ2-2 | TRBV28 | CASSRPRTGDTGELFF | TGTGCCAGCAGTCGACCCCGGACAGGGGACACCGGGGAGCTGTTTTTT
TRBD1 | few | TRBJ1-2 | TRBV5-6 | CASSRPTDRGDGYTF | TGTGCCAGCAGCCGCCCTACCGACAGGGGGGATGGCTACACCTTC
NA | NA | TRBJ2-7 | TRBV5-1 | CASSLVAEGVEQYF | TGCGCCAGCAGCTTGGTAGCGGAAGGGGTCGAGCAGTACTTC
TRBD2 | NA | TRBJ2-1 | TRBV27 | CASSSQIDPGLGIGEQFF | TGTGCCAGCAGTTCCCAAATAGATCCGGGACTAGGAATCGGCGAGCAGTTCTTC
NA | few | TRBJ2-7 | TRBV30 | CAWSGQGNHEQYF | TGTGCCTGGAGTGGTCAGGGGAACCACGAGCAGTACTTC
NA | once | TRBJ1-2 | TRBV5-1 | CASSLFSGEGYTF | TGCGCCAGCAGCTTGTTTTCCGGGGAGGGCTACACCTTC
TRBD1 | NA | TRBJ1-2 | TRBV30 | CACRGQGYYGYTF | TGTGCCTGCAGGGGACAGGGGTACTATGGCTACACCTTC
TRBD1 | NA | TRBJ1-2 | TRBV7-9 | CASSLVGTGGASGYTF | TGTGCCAGCAGCTTAGTCGGGACAGGGGGCGCGTCTGGCTACACCTTC
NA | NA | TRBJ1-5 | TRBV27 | CASGGEPLLNQPQHF | TGTGCCAGCGGAGGGGAACCACTACTTAATCAGCCCCAGCATTTT
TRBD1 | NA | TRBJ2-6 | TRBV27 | CASSHGTGKSGANVLTF | TGTGCCAGCAGTCACGGGACAGGGAAGTCCGGGGCCAACGTCCTGACTTTC
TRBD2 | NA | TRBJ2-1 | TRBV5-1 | CASSFSGSSYNEQFF | TGCGCCAGCAGCTTTAGCGGGTCTTCCTACAATGAGCAGTTCTTC
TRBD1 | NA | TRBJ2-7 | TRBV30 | CACRDRGGPYEQYF | TGTGCCTGCCGGGACAGGGGTGGCCCCTACGAGCAGTACTTC
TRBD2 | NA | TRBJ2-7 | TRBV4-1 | CASSPLGTSGSYEQYF | TGCGCCAGCAGCCCCTTGGGGACTAGCGGCTCCTACGAGCAGTACTTC
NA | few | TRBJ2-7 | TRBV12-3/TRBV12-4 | CASSLFPSYEQYF | TGTGCCAGCAGTTTATTCCCGTCCTACGAGCAGTACTTC
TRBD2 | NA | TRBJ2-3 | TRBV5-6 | CASHDRGRGTGTQYF | TGTGCCAGCCATGACCGCGGGAGAGGCACAGGTACGCAGTATTTT
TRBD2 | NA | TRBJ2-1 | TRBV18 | CASSPTSGIEANEQFF | TGTGCCAGCTCACCGACTAGCGGGATTGAAGCAAATGAGCAGTTCTTC
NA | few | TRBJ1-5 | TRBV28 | CAINSFGTLNQPQHF | TGTGCCATCAACTCGTTTGGGACACTCAATCAGCCCCAGCATTTT
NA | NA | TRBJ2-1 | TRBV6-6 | CASTAVTAAEQFF | TGTGCCAGCACCGCGGTGACTGCAGCTGAGCAGTTCTTC
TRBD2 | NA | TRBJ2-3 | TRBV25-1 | CASSEGGVPDTQYF | TGTGCCAGCAGTGAAGGGGGGGTCCCAGATACGCAGTATTTT
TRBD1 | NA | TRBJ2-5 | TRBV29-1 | CSVPSGTGVETQYF | TGCAGCGTCCCCTCCGGGACAGGGGTGGAGACCCAGTACTTC
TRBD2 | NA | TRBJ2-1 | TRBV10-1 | CASSGLAGAGEQFF | TGCGCCAGCAGTGGACTAGCGGGAGCTGGTGAGCAGTTCTTC
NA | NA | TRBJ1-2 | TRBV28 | CASSQQGVGGYTF | TGTGCCAGCAGTCAACAGGGAGTTGGCGGCTACACCTTC
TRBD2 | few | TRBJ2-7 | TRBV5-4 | CASSLGLAGDEQYF | TGTGCCAGCAGCTTGGGGCTAGCGGGCGACGAGCAGTACTTC
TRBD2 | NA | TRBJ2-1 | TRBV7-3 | CASSPGLSGSSNEQFF | TGTGCCAGCAGCCCGGGGTTGAGCGGGAGTTCGAATGAGCAGTTCTTC
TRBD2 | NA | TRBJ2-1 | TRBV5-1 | CASSLSGASSYNEQFF | TGCGCCAGCAGCCTTAGCGGGGCAAGCTCCTACAATGAGCAGTTCTTC
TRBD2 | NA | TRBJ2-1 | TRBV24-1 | CATGTSGFSYNEQFF | TGTGCCACGGGGACTAGCGGATTCTCCTACAATGAGCAGTTCTTC
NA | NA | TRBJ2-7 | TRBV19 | CASSGPGSINEQYF | TGTGCCAGTAGCGGCCCGGGTAGTATCAACGAGCAGTACTTC
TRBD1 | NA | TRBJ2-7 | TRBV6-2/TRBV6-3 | CASSAPTGVSNEQYF | TGTGCCAGCAGCGCCCCGACAGGGGTCTCTAACGAGCAGTACTTC
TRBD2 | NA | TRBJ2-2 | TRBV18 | CASSPGLRGANTGELFF | TGTGCCAGCTCACCAGGCCTGCGGGGGGCGAACACCGGGGAGCTGTTTTTT
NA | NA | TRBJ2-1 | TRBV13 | CASSLGLSHNEQFF | TGTGCCAGCAGCTTAGGACTAAGCCACAATGAGCAGTTCTTC
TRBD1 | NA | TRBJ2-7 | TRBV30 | CAWSRTGDDSYEQYF | TGTGCCTGGAGTCGGACAGGGGATGACTCCTACGAGCAGTACTTC
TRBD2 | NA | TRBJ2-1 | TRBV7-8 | CASSLPRRLAKYNEQFF | TGTGCCAGCAGCTTACCCCGAAGACTAGCGAAGTACAATGAGCAGTTCTTC